This T cell receptor (beta chain) comes out of a study of T cells in Graves' hyperthyroidism and ophthalmopathy. Per the germline V gene, CDR1 is MGHRA and CDR2 is YSYEKL. The CDR3 totals 12 residues. V lost 1 base and J lost 7, with 8 bases in between. The CDR3 regions of TCR beta were amplified from RNA transcripts. A set of HTBI primers served as the primers for a first-round RT-PCR of the TCR CDR3. MiXCR, run by TCRdb on the multiplex PCR reads, gives a single entry per CDR3 protein. Here the sample spans 550,000 to 600,000 distinct CDR3 sequences, around 17% being singletons. For the diagnoses, clinical symptoms, serum thyroxine and TRAb, thyroid ultrasound and orbital computed tomography were used. This clonotype was seen at least ten times.

The chain is built from TRBV4-1 and TRBJ2-7, with no clear D. The origin of this receptor is a woman younger than 30 with Graves' hyperthyroidism. The sequenced sample consisted of blood. The CDR3 reads CASSQGGTEQYF. DNA for the CDR3: TGCGCCAGCAGCCAAGGCGGTACGGAGCAGTACTTC.